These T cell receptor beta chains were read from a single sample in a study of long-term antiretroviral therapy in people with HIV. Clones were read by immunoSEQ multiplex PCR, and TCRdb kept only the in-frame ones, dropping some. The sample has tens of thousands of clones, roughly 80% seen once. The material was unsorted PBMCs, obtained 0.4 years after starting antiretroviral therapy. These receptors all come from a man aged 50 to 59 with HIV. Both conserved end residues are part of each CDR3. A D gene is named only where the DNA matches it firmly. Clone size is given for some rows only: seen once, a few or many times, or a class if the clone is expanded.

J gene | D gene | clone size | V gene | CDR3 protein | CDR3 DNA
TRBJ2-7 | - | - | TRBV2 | CASGRAGLGEQYF | TGTGCCAGCGGCAGGGCAGGGCTGGGCGAGCAGTACTTC
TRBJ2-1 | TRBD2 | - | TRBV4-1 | CASSHEALLTSGGPKGYNEQFF | TGCGCCAGCAGCCACGAGGCCCTCTTGACTAGCGGGGGGCCAAAGGGCTACAATGAGCAGTTCTTC
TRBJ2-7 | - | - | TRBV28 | CASSSLGGYEQYF | TGTGCCAGCAGTTCCCTAGGGGGGTACGAGCAGTACTTC
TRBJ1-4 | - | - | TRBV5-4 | CASSLGQRDEKLFF | TGTGCCAGCAGCTTGGGACAGCGTGATGAAAAACTGTTTTTT
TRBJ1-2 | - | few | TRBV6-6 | CASRDYGYTF | TGTGCCAGCAGAGACTATGGCTACACCTTC
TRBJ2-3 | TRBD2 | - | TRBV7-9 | CASSLKGSGGTDTQYF | TGTGCCAGCAGCTTAAAGGGTAGCGGGGGAACAGATACGCAGTATTTT
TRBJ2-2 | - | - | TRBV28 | CASSFRMTGELFF | TGTGCCAGCAGTTTTCGTATGACCGGGGAGCTGTTTTTT
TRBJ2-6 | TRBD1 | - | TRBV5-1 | CASSGTGPGANVLTF | TGCGCCAGCAGCGGGACAGGACCTGGGGCCAACGTCCTGACTTTC
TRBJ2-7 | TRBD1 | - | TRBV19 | CASSMMGQRAYEQYF | TGTGCCAGTAGTATGATGGGACAGAGGGCCTACGAGCAGTACTTC
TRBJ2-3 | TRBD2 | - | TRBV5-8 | CAGTSVIRGDTQYF | TGTGCCGGGACTAGCGTCATCCGGGGAGATACGCAGTATTTT
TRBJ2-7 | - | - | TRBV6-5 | CASSYSGGDYEQYF | TGTGCCAGCAGTTACTCGGGAGGAGACTACGAGCAGTACTTC
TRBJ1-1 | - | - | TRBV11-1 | CASSLERRGGTEAFF | TGTGCCAGCAGCTTAGAGCGTCGCGGTGGCACTGAAGCTTTCTTT
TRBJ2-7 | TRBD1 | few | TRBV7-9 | CASSLTGVFEQYF | TGTGCCAGCAGCTTAACAGGGGTATTCGAGCAGTACTTC
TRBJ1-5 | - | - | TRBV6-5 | CASSPRGNNQPQHF | TGTGCCAGCAGTCCCCGTGGGAACAATCAGCCCCAGCATTTT
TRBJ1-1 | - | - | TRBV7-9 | CASSLMGEATEAFF | TGTGCCAGCAGCTTGATGGGTGAGGCCACTGAAGCTTTCTTT
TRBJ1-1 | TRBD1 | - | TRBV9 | CASSASQGGEAFF | TGTGCCAGCAGCGCATCACAGGGGGGTGAAGCTTTCTTT
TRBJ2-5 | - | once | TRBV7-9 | CASRWGTETQYF | TGTGCCAGCAGATGGGGCACGGAGACCCAGTACTTC
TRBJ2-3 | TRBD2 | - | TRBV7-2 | CASSPIQRGSGTDTQYF | TGTGCCAGCAGCCCTATTCAGCGGGGGAGTGGCACAGATACGCAGTATTTT
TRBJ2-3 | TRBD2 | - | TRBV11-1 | CASTAGGSTDTQYF | TGTGCCAGCACCGCGGGAGGTAGCACAGATACGCAGTATTTT
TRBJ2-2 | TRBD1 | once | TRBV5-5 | CASLWTGGTGELFF | TGTGCCAGCCTTTGGACAGGCGGCACCGGGGAGCTGTTTTTT
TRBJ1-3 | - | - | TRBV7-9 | CASSLESGPENTIYF | TGTGCCAGCAGCTTAGAATCAGGGCCGGAAAACACCATATATTTT
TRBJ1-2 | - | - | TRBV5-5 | CASSRFGAVEWDYGYTF | TGTGCCAGCAGCCGTTTCGGAGCGGTCGAATGGGACTATGGCTACACCTTC
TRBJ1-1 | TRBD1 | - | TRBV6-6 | CASRYRGRETEAFF | TGTGCCAGCAGGTACAGGGGGCGGGAAACTGAAGCTTTCTTT
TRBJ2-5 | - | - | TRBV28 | CASSLYRTKDRETQYF | TGTGCCAGCAGTTTATACAGGACTAAGGATCGGGAGACCCAGTACTTC